A single sample gave rise to the 10 T cell receptor beta chains below, sequenced in a study of blood T cell repertoires in COVID-19. Sequencing used immunoSEQ multiplex PCR; TCRdb keeps in-frame clones, though not all of them. The profile shows tens of thousands of clones, 75% to 90% of them singletons. The sample consisted of peripheral blood. These receptors all stem from an elderly woman with acute or convalescent COVID-19.

The V call is TRBV30, the J call TRBJ1-1, with TRBD1 matching 11 bases. V lost 6 bases to trimming and J lost 11 bases; unmatched junction nucleotides: 8. The CDR3 spans 12 residues. From germline, CDR1 is GTSNPN and CDR2 SVGIG (reference sequence). CDR3 loop: CACQPGQGAAFF. The CDR3 region has the DNA TGTGCCTGCCAACCCGGACAGGGGGCTGCTTTCTTT.

This chain connects TRBV2 to TRBJ1-2, with D possibly TRBD1 on 5 matching bases. Germline-derived CDR1 and CDR2 are SNHLY and FYNNEI. The V and J ends lost 2 bases and 3 bases respectively, with 13 bases between them. This CDR3 comprises 15 residues. DNA for the CDR3: TGTGCCAGCAGTGAATCGGCAGGAGGGGACTATGGCTACACCTTC. Translation: CASSESAGGDYGYTF.

The gene calls are TRBV5-1 and TRBJ2-1; 14 positions match TRBD2. This CDR3 is 17 amino acids long. V shed 0 bases, J shed 7 bases, and the junction held 6 bases outside the gene matches. From germline, CDR1 is SGHRS and CDR2 YFSETQ. CDR3 sequence reads: CASSLAAGLAGVNEQFF. The DNA of the CDR3 is TGCGCCAGCAGCTTGGCCGCGGGACTAGCGGGAGTTAATGAGCAGTTCTTC.

The V and J genes are TRBV6-2 or TRBV6-3 and TRBJ1-2; D is unclear. This CDR3 is built from 15 residues. CDR1 and CDR2 from the germline V gene are MNHEY and SVGEGT. The V end was cut by 4 bases, the J end by 2 bases, with 14 bases between. The CDR3 nucleotides read TGTGCCAGCAGTTCCCCTCGGGGAGGGAACTATGGCTACACCTTC. As protein: CASSSPRGGNYGYTF.

This clone is a singleton in its sample. The V and J genes are TRBV28 and TRBJ2-2; 8 bases fit TRBD2. The V gene end was trimmed by 7 bases and the J gene end by 8 bases; junction bases not matched to a gene: 9. This CDR3 region has 14 residues. Per the germline V gene, CDR1 is MDHEN and CDR2 is SYDVKM. As DNA, the CDR3 is TGTGCCAGCAATCCAGGGACTAGGCGGGGGGAGCTGTTTTTT. It yields the protein CASNPGTRRGELFF.

The chain has TRBV7-8 and TRBJ1-4; unclear D gene. The ends were cut back, 9 bases at V and 5 bases at J, with 19 bases in the middle. The V gene's germline CDR1 is SGHVS and CDR2 FQNEAQ. The CDR3 spans 15 residues. CDR3 amino acids: CASKSSQTQNEKLFF. In nucleotides, the CDR3 is TGTGCCAGTAAATCTTCACAGACCCAGAATGAAAAACTGTTTTTT. The full variable domain, completed using reference TRBV7-8 and TRBJ1-4, is GAGVSQSPRYKVAKRGQDVALRCDPISGHVSLFWYQQALGQGPEFLTYFQNEAQLDKSGLPSDRFFAERPEGSVSTLKIQRTQQEDSAVYLCASKSSQTQNEKLFFGSGTQLSVL.

V gene TRBV3-1 (or the pseudogene TRBV3-2) combines with J gene TRBJ1-5; 7 positions agree with TRBD1. The V and J ends lost 3 bases and 0 bases, in that order; junction bases with no gene match: 2. Per germline, CDR1 LGHDT and CDR2 YNNKEL (reference sequence). The CDR3 consists of 15 residues. The CDR3 reads CASSQGTASNQPQHF. The CDR3 nucleotides are TGTGCCAGCAGCCAGGGGACAGCTAGCAATCAGCCCCAGCATTTT.

This chain joins TRBV5-1 and TRBJ1-1; no clear D gene. Per the germline V gene, CDR1 is SGHRS and CDR2 is YFSETQ. The CDR3 length is 14 residues. Trimming took 2 bases from V and 1 from J, leaving 9 bases between them. The CDR3 region is CASSLNPGNTEAFF. In nucleotides, the CDR3 is TGCGCCAGCAGCTTAAACCCGGGGAACACTGAAGCTTTCTTT.

V is TRBV13 and J is TRBJ2-7; 9 nucleotides line up with TRBD1. With V trimmed by 5 bases and J by 8 bases, 7 bases remained unmatched. The germline gives CDR1 PRHDT, CDR2 FYEKMQ (reference sequence). This CDR3 comprises 13 residues. The CDR3 reads CASSRGQGGKQYF. In DNA form, the CDR3 reads TGTGCCAGCAGCCGGGGACAGGGAGGGAAGCAGTACTTC.

The V and J genes are TRBV9 and TRBJ1-2; TRBD1 might be the D (6 bases). Germline V gives CDR1 SGDLS, CDR2 YYNGEE. The CDR3 length is 13 residues. Trimming removed 4 bases at V and 8 bases at J, with 15 bases between. The CDR3 is CASSLRGADGYTF. The CDR3 DNA sequence: TGTGCCAGCAGCCTACGGGGGGCGGACGGCTACACCTTC.